This is a list of T cell receptor beta chains from one sample in a study of T cell responses to AZD1222 COVID-19 vaccine. The table came from immunoSEQ multiplex PCR; TCRdb's copy has only in-frame clones and leaves some out. The sample lists 100,000 to 150,000 clones; roughly 84% were seen once. Sample: peripheral blood, taken on day 0 of AZD1222 vaccination. Every receptor here comes from an adult in good health. Each CDR3 is given with its conserved first and last residue. A D gene is named only where the DNA matches it firmly. A clone size is listed for some rows: how often the clone was seen (once, few, many), or a class if it is expanded.

TGTGCCAGCAGGGCAGACAGGGATGGAAACACCATATATTTT CASRADRDGNTIYF TRBV2 TRBD1 TRBJ1-3 -
TGTGCCAGCAGCTCGACAGAAGATAGAGAGACCCAGTACTTC CASSSTEDRETQYF TRBV7-9 - TRBJ2-5 -
TGTGCCGCCCTCCCGGCCGCTTTCTTT CAALPAAFF TRBV21-1 - TRBJ1-1 -
TGTGCCAGCAGTCCACGACAAATGAACACTGAAGCTTTCTTT CASSPRQMNTEAFF TRBV6-6 - TRBJ1-1 -
TGTGCCAGCAGTGACGACAGGGGGTTGTTTAACTATGGCTACACCTTC CASSDDRGLFNYGYTF TRBV25-1 TRBD1 TRBJ1-2 -
TGTGCCAGCAGATCAACGGGAGGGTTGGGCACTGAAGCTTTCTTT CASRSTGGLGTEAFF TRBV7-9 - TRBJ1-1 few
TGCGCCAGCAGCCCGGGATCGGGCGGTCACACCTTC CASSPGSGGHTF TRBV4-1 - TRBJ1-2 medium-sized
TGTGCCAGCAGTTACTCGGGACAGGGGTTTTGGTATGGCTACACCTTC CASSYSGQGFWYGYTF TRBV6-5 TRBD1 TRBJ1-2 -
TGTGCCACCAGCCCAGGGGGCAATCAGCCCCAGCATTTT CATSPGGNQPQHF TRBV24-1 - TRBJ1-5 -
TGTGCCAGCAGCCCCCCCGGGGGGCCGGTAGCTTTCTTT CASSPPGGPVAFF TRBV11-2 - TRBJ1-1 -
TGTGCCAGCAGCCCATGGTCAACTAGCGAGCAGTACTTC CASSPWSTSEQYF TRBV7-9 - TRBJ2-7 -
TGCAGCGTGGGCCGACAGGGTGGGGCTTTCTTT CSVGRQGGAFF TRBV29-1 TRBD1 TRBJ1-1 -
TGTGCCAGTAGTATTCGTGGTCAGGCTTCCTACGAGCAGTACTTC CASSIRGQASYEQYF TRBV19 - TRBJ2-7 -
TGTGCCAGCAGCTACCGGGACAGGGTGGGAGAAAAACTGTTTTTT CASSYRDRVGEKLFF TRBV25-1 TRBD1 TRBJ1-4 -
TGCAGCGTACCCTCCCGGGGAGCGTCCTACAATGAGCAGTTCTTC CSVPSRGASYNEQFF TRBV29-1 - TRBJ2-1 -
TGTGCCAGCAGCCGTGATCCTGGACAGGGAATGGGCACCTTC CASSRDPGQGMGTF TRBV11-2 TRBD1 TRBJ1-2 -
TGTGCCAGCAGCTTAATCGGGGCAGCCACAGATACGCAGTATTTT CASSLIGAATDTQYF TRBV7-2 - TRBJ2-3 -
TGTGCCAGCAGCCCGACCGGGGCAGGGGGAGATACGCAGTATTTT CASSPTGAGGDTQYF TRBV7-3 TRBD1 TRBJ2-3 -
TGTGCCAGCAGTGAATGGGGGGACTCCCAGAACACTGAAGCTTTCTTT CASSEWGDSQNTEAFF TRBV25-1 - TRBJ1-1 -
TGTGCCAGCAGCCAAGAATTGACTAGCGGCCACAATGAGCAGTTCTTC CASSQELTSGHNEQFF TRBV4-2 TRBD2 TRBJ2-1 -
TGTGCCAGCAGGGAGCGGGAGGGTGCCTACGAGCAGTACTTC CASREREGAYEQYF TRBV2 TRBD2 TRBJ2-7 few
TGTGCCAGCAGCTTAGATCGGGGGAGCTCTGGAAACACCATATATTTT CASSLDRGSSGNTIYF TRBV7-9 - TRBJ1-3 -
TGCAGGGAGGTTAAATATGGCTACACCTTC CREVKYGYTF TRBV20-1 - TRBJ1-2 -
TGTGCCAGAGGACAGGGGGCTAGTGAAGCTTTCTTT CARGQGASEAFF TRBV27 TRBD1 TRBJ1-1 -
TGTGCCAGCAGCTCTACCCTGGGGGGTGAAAAACTGTTTTTT CASSSTLGGEKLFF TRBV7-9 - TRBJ1-4 -
TGCGCCAGCAGCCAAGACAGCCGGAACACTGAAGCTTTCTTT CASSQDSRNTEAFF TRBV4-3 - TRBJ1-1 -
TGTGCCAGCAGCCAAGGACAGGGCGGCACAGATACGCAGTATTTT CASSQGQGGTDTQYF TRBV13 TRBD1 TRBJ2-3 once
TGTGCCAGCAGCCAAGTGACAGGGGCAGGAAACACCATATATTTT CASSQVTGAGNTIYF TRBV4-2 TRBD1 TRBJ1-3 -
TGTGCCAGCAGTTTCACTGGCTACGAGCAGTACTTC CASSFTGYEQYF TRBV12-3/TRBV12-4 - TRBJ2-7 -
TGTGCCAGCAGTGGCCAGGGATGGGAGACCCAGTACTTC CASSGQGWETQYF TRBV2 - TRBJ2-5 -
TGTGCCAGCAGTTTATCGTGGTCTTACGAGCAGTACTTC CASSLSWSYEQYF TRBV27 - TRBJ2-7 -
TGTGCCAGCAGCTTCGACAGGGGATCCTATAATTCACCCCTCCACTTT CASSFDRGSYNSPLHF TRBV7-8 TRBD1 TRBJ1-6 -
TGTGCCAGCAGTTTTAGGGGTAGCGAGCAGTTCTTC CASSFRGSEQFF TRBV6-5 - TRBJ2-1 -
TGTGCCAGTAGTACAGGGGCTTTCTACGAGCAGTACTTC CASSTGAFYEQYF TRBV19 - TRBJ2-7 once
TGTGCCAGCAGCCCACGGACAGGGGAAGGCTTTATGTCACCCCTCCACTTT CASSPRTGEGFMSPLHF TRBV9 TRBD1 TRBJ1-6 -
TGCAGCGTTGGGTCAGGAGTTTCAGGTGGCTACACCTTC CSVGSGVSGGYTF TRBV29-1 - TRBJ1-2 few
TGTGCCAGCAGCTCAAGTCGGGGGAAGGATCAGCCCCAGCATTTT CASSSSRGKDQPQHF TRBV7-3 - TRBJ1-5 -
TGTGCCAGTAGTGCAGGACAGGGGGCGCTAGGTGAGCAGTTCTTC CASSAGQGALGEQFF TRBV19 TRBD1 TRBJ2-1 few
TGTGCCAGCAGCCCCGTACCCCAGGCGGATGAGCAGTTCTTC CASSPVPQADEQFF TRBV7-8 - TRBJ2-1 -
TGTGCCAGCAGCTCGCCGGGGACAGTCTACGAGCAGTACTTC CASSSPGTVYEQYF TRBV5-4 TRBD1 TRBJ2-7 -
TGTGCCAGCAGCCCCCGCAGCTCCTACAATGAGCAGTTCTTC CASSPRSSYNEQFF TRBV9 - TRBJ2-1 -
TGTGCCAGCAGTTTAAGTGGGCGGGGGTTCGGTTCACCCCTCCACTTT CASSLSGRGFGSPLHF TRBV27 - TRBJ1-6 -